A single sample gave rise to the 18 T cell receptor beta chains below, sequenced in a study of T cell responses to AZD1222 COVID-19 vaccine. Generated by immunoSEQ multiplex PCR, the TCRdb table keeps only in-frame clones and is missing some. The data hold more than 95,000 clones, with approximately 91% observed a single time. The material sequenced was peripheral blood, taken on day 0 of AZD1222 vaccination. The receptors stem from an adult in good health.

The chain has TRBV5-4 and TRBJ2-1, with TRBD2 identical over 10 bases. This CDR3 has 14 residues. The germline CDR1 and CDR2 sequences are SGHNT and YYREEE (reference sequence). The junction had 0 bases not matched to a gene; V was cut back by 6 bases and J by 0 bases. The DNA of the CDR3 is TGTGCCAGCAAGCGGGAGGGCTCCTACAATGAGCAGTTCTTC. Translated: CASKREGSYNEQFF.

The chain is built from TRBV5-5 and TRBJ1-5; no reliable D call. Germline V gene sequence: CDR1 SGHKS, CDR2 YYEKEE (reference sequence). The CDR3 is 15 amino acids. V lost 4 bases, J lost 0 bases, and 11 bases lay in between. The CDR3 sequence is CASSLRTDSNQPQHF. Here the CDR3 DNA reads TGTGCCAGCAGCCTACGGACGGATAGCAATCAGCCCCAGCATTTT.

V and J are TRBV3-1 (or the pseudogene TRBV3-2) and TRBJ2-1; a weak D match, TRBD2 (5 bases). Per the germline V gene, CDR1 is LGHDT and CDR2 is YNNKEL (reference sequence). Trimming took off 3 bases at V and 7 bases at J, with 16 bases between the two ends. CDR3 length equals 15 residues. The CDR3 bases are TGTGCCAGCAGCCAGAGTCTAGCCTTGGGTAATGAGCAGTTCTTC. Amino acid sequence: CASSQSLALGNEQFF.

The chain combines TRBV30 with TRBJ2-6; no firm D call. The CDR3 has 17 amino acids. Trimming pared 2 bases from V and 0 bases from J, leaving 14 bases between. The germline CDR1 and CDR2 sequences are GTSNPN and SVGIG (reference sequence). The CDR3 DNA is TGTGCCTGGAGTTCATTCAAATGGGGCTCTGGGGCCAACGTCCTGACTTTC. Translation gives CAWSSFKWGSGANVLTF.

The chain uses TRBV9 and TRBJ2-1, with 12 bases lining up with TRBD2. The germline V gene encodes CDR1 SGDLS and CDR2 YYNGEE. J gave up 7 bases and V 3 bases, and 5 bases lay outside the gene matches. The CDR3 is 15 amino acids. CDR3 in amino acids: CASSATSGGLNEQFF. CDR3 in DNA: TGTGCCAGCAGCGCGACTAGCGGGGGTCTTAATGAGCAGTTCTTC.

The V call is TRBV7-9, the J call TRBJ2-1; no reliable D call. V was pared by 7 bases and J by 3 bases, with 7 bases between. CDR1 and CDR2 (germline): SEHNR, FQNEAQ (reference sequence). The CDR3 extends over 12 amino acids. For the CDR3, the DNA is TGTGCCAGCACGGGTATCTACAATGAGCAGTTCTTC. Translated: CASTGIYNEQFF. Based on the CDR3 plus reference TRBV7-9 and TRBJ2-1, the full variable domain is DTGVSQNPRHKITKRGQNVTFRCDPISEHNRLYWYRQTLGQGPEFLTYFQNEAQLEKSRLLSDRFSAERPKGSFSTLEIQRTEQGDSAMYLCASTGIYNEQFFGPGTRLTVL.

This clone has only one observation. V usage is TRBV5-1 and J usage is TRBJ2-3, with 10 nucleotides matching TRBD2. The junction had 8 bases not matched to a gene; V was cut back by 7 bases and J by 3 bases. CDR1 and CDR2 from the germline V gene are SGHRS and YFSETQ. The CDR3 extends over 15 amino acids. The CDR3 DNA is TGCGCCAGCCGCCGTGGACTAGCGGCGACAGATACGCAGTATTTT. Its translation is CASRRGLAATDTQYF. The full variable domain, rest sourced from reference TRBV5-1 and TRBJ2-3, is KAGVTQTPRYLIKTRGQQVTLSCSPISGHRSVSWYQQTPGQGLQFLFEYFSETQRNKGNFPGRFSGRQFSNSRSEMNVSTLELGDSALYLCASRRGLAATDTQYFGPGTRLTVL.

The CDR3 loop reads CASSPRQNTEAFF. The CDR3 region has the DNA TGTGCCAGCAGCCCCAGGCAGAACACTGAAGCTTTCTTT. The genes are TRBV7-3 and TRBJ1-1; D gene uncertain. From germline, CDR1 is SGHTA and CDR2 FQGTGA. The CDR3 contains 13 residues. Trimming removed 5 bases at V and 1 base at J, with 8 bases between.

The chain employs TRBV10-1 and TRBJ1-4; 8 bases are shared with TRBD1. CDR3 length equals 15 residues. Germline CDR1 is WNHNN and CDR2 is SYGVQD (reference sequence). Germline trimming cut 1 base from V and 5 bases from J; bases unmatched to any gene: 3. The CDR3 spells CASSECRGRNEKLFF. The CDR3 bases are TGCGCCAGCAGTGAGTGCAGGGGGCGAAATGAAAAACTGTTTTTT.

This chain joins TRBV7-8 and TRBJ1-1, with D maybe TRBD1 (6 bases). This CDR3 has 15 amino acids. In germline, CDR1 is SGHVS, CDR2 FQNEAQ. V lost 2 bases and J 3 bases, leaving 13 bases between the germline ends. CDR3 sequence reads: CASSLLVGGDTEAFF. As DNA, the CDR3 is TGTGCCAGCAGCTTATTGGTAGGGGGGGACACTGAAGCTTTCTTT.

This clone appeared a few times. The chain links TRBV3-1 (or the pseudogene TRBV3-2) to TRBJ1-1; D not certain. CDR1 and CDR2 from the germline V gene are LGHDT and YNNKEL (reference sequence). The V and J ends lost 4 bases and 0 bases respectively, with 6 bases between them. The CDR3 length is 13 residues. The CDR3: CASSPWVNTEAFF. The CDR3 DNA reads as TGTGCCAGCAGCCCCTGGGTGAACACTGAAGCTTTCTTT.

V usage is TRBV5-1 and J usage is TRBJ2-2; D is perhaps TRBD2 (5 bases). CDR3 length: 14 residues. Trimming stripped 5 bases from V and 2 bases from J, with 10 bases between. Looked up from germline, CDR1 is SGHRS and CDR2 is YFSETQ. The CDR3 is CASSGSANTGELFF. CDR3 coding DNA: TGCGCCAGCAGTGGGAGCGCAAACACCGGGGAGCTGTTTTTT.

V usage is TRBV10-3 and J usage is TRBJ2-7; 8 positions match TRBD1. Unmatched junction bases numbered 10, after V lost 6 bases and J lost 6 bases. CDR1 is ENHRY, CDR2 SYGVKD, per germline. This CDR3 is 14 amino acids long. CDR3 sequence: CAISAGQGNSEQYF. CDR3 coding DNA: TGTGCCATCAGCGCAGGACAGGGAAATAGCGAGCAGTACTTC.

The CDR3 coding sequence is TGTGCCAGCAGTGAAGGGTACCCAGGGGGAGTCTCTGGAAACACCATATATTTT. Residues: CASSEGYPGGVSGNTIYF. This rearrangement joins TRBV2 to TRBJ1-3; 7 positions agree with TRBD1. Germline V gene sequence: CDR1 SNHLY, CDR2 FYNNEI. V lost 1 base, J lost 0 bases, and 9 bases stayed unmatched. This CDR3 has 18 residues.

The V call is TRBV4-1, the J call TRBJ2-4; 7 bases fit TRBD1. Germline CDR1 reads MGHRA; CDR2 reads YSYEKL. Germline trimming cut 0 bases from V and 3 bases from J; bases unmatched to any gene: 8. The CDR3 is made up of 17 amino acids. CDR3: CASSQDRMTGHKNIQYF. CDR3 DNA: TGCGCCAGCAGCCAAGATAGAATGACAGGGCACAAAAACATTCAGTACTTC.

This chain uses TRBV18 with TRBJ2-1; D ambiguous. This CDR3 has 14 amino acids. CDR1 is KGHSH, CDR2 LQKENI, per germline. V was trimmed by 3 bases and J by 9 bases, leaving 15 bases between them. CDR3 nucleotides: TGTGCCAGCTCACCGGAATCCCCCTTCGGTGAGCAGTTCTTC. This encodes CASSPESPFGEQFF.

The rearrangement joins TRBV12-3 or TRBV12-4 to TRBJ1-1; D gene uncertain. This CDR3 is 13 amino acids long. The V end lost 6 bases, the J end lost 1 base, and 9 bases lay between the germline ends. The CDR3 region has the DNA TGTGCCAGCAGGAGCAGGAGGAACACTGAAGCTTTCTTT. This translates into CASRSRRNTEAFF.

The chain combines TRBV5-1 with TRBJ1-4, with 8 bases identical to TRBD1. This CDR3 is built from 14 residues. CDR1 is SGHRS, CDR2 YFSETQ, per germline. The V and J ends lost 0 bases and 7 bases, in that order; junction bases with no gene match: 2. The CDR3 region is CASSLGQGSEKLFF. The CDR3 DNA follows: TGCGCCAGCAGCTTGGGACAGGGGAGTGAAAAACTGTTTTTT.